Listed below are T cell receptor beta chains from one sample, sequenced in a study of T cells in Graves' hyperthyroidism and ophthalmopathy. TCRdb independently ran MiXCR on the multiplex PCR reads; one entry per CDR3 protein. The sample lists some 360,000 distinct CDR3 sequences, 11% to 15% occurring once. The sample consisted of blood. All receptors derive from a woman aged 55 to 70 with Graves' hyperthyroidism. Each CDR3 is given with its conserved first and last residue. The D gene is left open where the match is weak. A clone size is listed for some rows: how often the clone was seen (once, few, many), or a class if it is expanded.

j_call	d_call	clone_size	v_call	cdr3_aa	cdr3_nt
TRBJ2-1	TRBD1	-	TRBV7-2	CASSQTGGVHNEQFF	TGTGCCAGCAGCCAAACAGGGGGCGTACACAATGAGCAGTTCTTC
TRBJ1-2	-	many	TRBV6-1	CATRLGTPYGYTF	TGTGCCACCCGGCTCGGGACACCGTATGGCTACACCTTC
TRBJ2-1	-	many	TRBV3-1	CASSPTHSTSGNEQFF	-
TRBJ2-1	TRBD2	few	TRBV24-1	CATSDPGTSYYNEQFF	TGTGCCACCAGTGATCCCGGGACTAGCTACTACAATGAGCAGTTCTTC
TRBJ2-7	-	many	TRBV5-1	CASSLLGNYEQYF	TGCGCCAGCAGCTTGTTGGGAAACTACGAGCAGTACTTC
TRBJ2-3	-	many	TRBV29-1	CSVWVFTDTQYF	TGCAGCGTCTGGGTTTTCACAGATACGCAGTATTTT
TRBJ2-2	-	few	TRBV5-4	CASSEPGWGNTGELFF	TGTGCCAGCAGTGAACCGGGATGGGGTAACACCGGGGAGCTGTTTTTT
TRBJ2-1	TRBD1	many	TRBV5-1	CASSTGSTGVFYNEQFF	TGCGCCAGCAGCACGGGTAGTACAGGGGTCTTCTACAATGAGCAGTTCTTC
TRBJ1-1	-	many	TRBV6-5	CASSYSWPINNMNTEAFF	TGTGCCAGCAGTTACTCCTGGCCTATAAATAACATGAACACTGAAGCTTTCTTT
TRBJ2-2	-	-	TRBV7-9	CASTLGQSTGELFF	TGTGCCAGCACCCTCGGACAGTCCACCGGGGAGCTGTTTTTT
TRBJ2-1	-	many	TRBV11-2	CASSLGPAEGWEQFF	TGTGCCAGCAGCTTAGGGCCGGCAGAGGGGTGGGAGCAGTTCTTC
TRBJ2-3	-	many	TRBV18	CASSPGVPSTDTQYF	TGTGCCAGCTCACCAGGAGTACCTAGCACAGATACGCAGTATTTT
TRBJ2-2	-	-	TRBV30	CAWSPTVTGELFF	TGTGCCTGGAGTCCTACTGTCACCGGGGAGCTGTTTTTT
TRBJ1-5	-	many	TRBV12-3/TRBV12-4	CASTSGYNQPQHF	TGTGCCAGCACTTCAGGGTACAATCAGCCCCAGCATTTT
TRBJ2-7	TRBD2	few	TRBV4-2	CASSQPTLAGNYEQYF	TGTGCCAGCAGCCAACCGACACTAGCGGGAAACTACGAGCAGTACTTC
TRBJ1-3	-	-	TRBV18	CASEGSGNTIYF	TGTGCCAGCGAGGGGTCTGGAAACACCATATATTTT